These 27 T cell receptor beta chains share one sample of origin, sequenced in a study of cytomegalovirus exposure and HLA in healthy donors (TCRdb year 2017). Receptors were amplified or captured by the immunoSEQ multiplex PCR assay. For the multiplex PCR, a mixture combining 60 forward primers for TCR Vbeta segments and 13 reverse primers for TCR Jbeta segments was used. The clones in this table, taken by TCRdb from immuneACCESS, are in-frame only. Not every clone is retained; where verified, under half of the shortfall comes from an unresolved V gene, and the cause of the rest is unknown. The sample table records around 140,000 clones; over 75% of these occur just once. Less than 3% of the sample is held by the ten biggest clonotypes. The specimen was PBMCs. Source of these receptors: a male donor in good health and CMV-seronegative.

The rearrangement joins TRBV19 to TRBJ2-2; D is possibly TRBD2 (6 bases). The CDR3 covers 16 residues. Germline assignment: CDR1 LNHDA and CDR2 SQIVND (reference sequence). V lost 10 bases to trimming and J lost 4 bases, with 22 bases between them. CDR3 DNA: TGTGCCACCCGGGCGCTGACTAGAGCGGCCACCGGGGAGCTGTTTTTT. Residues: CATRALTRAATGELFF.

The rearrangement uses TRBV5-6 and TRBJ1-5; D gene ambiguous. The V gene's germline CDR1 is SGHDT and CDR2 YYEEEE. This CDR3 has 13 amino acids. Trimming shortened V by 0 bases and J by 7 bases, and 8 bases separated the two germline ends. The chain's CDR3 is CASSLGAGQPQHF. As DNA, the CDR3 is TGTGCCAGCAGCTTGGGGGCTGGACAGCCCCAGCATTTT. Drawing the rest from reference TRBV5-6 and TRBJ1-5, the complete variable domain is DAGVTQSPTHLIKTRGQQVTLRCSPKSGHDTVSWYQQALGQGPQFIFQYYEEEERQRGNFPDRFSGHQFPNYSSELNVNALLLGDSALYLCASSLGAGQPQHFGDGTRLSIL.

The CDR3 protein is CASSLGTAGHRTQYF. CDR3 nucleotide sequence: TGTGCCAGCAGTCTTGGGACAGCTGGGCATCGAACGCAGTATTTT. The chain couples TRBV2 to TRBJ2-3, with 7 bases that match TRBD1. With 5 bases clipped from V and 9 bases from J, the junction kept 14 bases outside the gene matches. In germline, CDR1 is SNHLY, CDR2 FYNNEI. The CDR3 runs 15 residues.

This clone has just a few counts. The CDR3 protein is CASSLSRGTTQAEQYF. CDR3 nucleotide sequence: TGCGCCAGCAGCTTGTCACGGGGAACCACTCAGGCCGAGCAGTACTTC. The chain carries TRBV5-1 and TRBJ2-7; tentatively, D is TRBD2 (5 bases). V was cut by 1 base and J by 6 bases, with 20 bases left in between. The CDR3 spans 16 residues. Germline V CDR1 and CDR2: SGHRS, YFSETQ.

In nucleotides, the CDR3 is TGTGCTTGTTCCAGCGGGAGGTCCTACAATGAGCAGTTCTTC. This translates into CACSSGRSYNEQFF. V and J are TRBV30 and TRBJ2-1; 9 nucleotides line up with TRBD2. The CDR3 length is 14 residues. Germline V gives CDR1 GTSNPN, CDR2 SVGIG (reference sequence).

This rearrangement joins TRBV9 to TRBJ2-7; TRBD2 might be the D (7 bases). Germline CDR1 reads SGDLS; CDR2 reads YYNGEE. The CDR3 spans 15 residues. Trimming shortened V by 2 bases and J by 1 base, and 13 bases separated the two germline ends. The CDR3 region is CASSVGGAASYEQYF. The CDR3 DNA reads as TGTGCCAGCAGCGTGGGGGGGGCAGCTTCCTACGAGCAGTACTTC.

The rearrangement joins TRBV15 to TRBJ2-3, with a weak D call TRBD2 (6 bases). The CDR3 runs to 17 residues. Trimming took 1 base from V and 6 from J, leaving 20 bases between them. Germline values: CDR1 LNHNV, CDR2 YYDKDF (reference sequence). The chain's CDR3 is CATSRGVNGGRGDTQYF. DNA for the CDR3: TGTGCCACCAGCAGAGGTGTGAACGGAGGGCGGGGTGATACGCAGTATTTT.

The gene calls are TRBV5-4 and TRBJ2-5; 9 nucleotides agree with TRBD1. Matching the DNA end better, TRBJ2-7 makes the J call doubtful. This CDR3 has 14 residues. Germline CDR1 and CDR2: SGHNT and YYREEE (reference sequence). For the CDR3, the DNA is TGTGCCAGCAGCCCTGGGACAGGGACCTACGAGCAGTACTTC. This encodes CASSPGTGTYEQYF.

The chain employs TRBV10-3 and TRBJ1-2; no clear D. This CDR3 region has 13 residues. V gave up 9 bases and J gave up 0 bases, with 11 bases separating them. The V gene's germline CDR1 is ENHRY and CDR2 SYGVKD. The CDR3: CAIRPGANYGYTF. DNA for the CDR3: TGTGCCATTCGGCCCGGAGCTAACTATGGCTACACCTTC.

The chain couples TRBV28 to TRBJ2-7; the D is unclear. V was cut by 8 bases and J by 5 bases, with 22 bases left in between. This CDR3 spans 15 amino acids. Germline CDR1 and CDR2: MDHEN and SYDVKM. The CDR3 loop reads CASDTSENPYHEQYF. In DNA, the CDR3 is TGTGCCAGCGATACGAGCGAGAACCCATACCACGAGCAGTACTTC.

The genes are TRBV27 and TRBJ1-5; 10 bases are a match to TRBD1. Germline V gives CDR1 MNHEY, CDR2 SMNVEV (reference sequence). This CDR3 region has 14 residues. V was clipped by 9 bases and J by 6 bases; unmatched bases: 8. The CDR3 nucleotides read TGTGCCAGTGCGACAGGGGGCTGGGGTCAGCCCCAGCATTTT. Amino acid sequence: CASATGGWGQPQHF.

The rearrangement links TRBV13 to TRBJ2-5; 10 nucleotides agree with TRBD2. Germline assignment: CDR1 PRHDT and CDR2 FYEKMQ (reference sequence). CDR3 length: 15 residues. V lost 1 base to trimming and J lost 4 bases; unmatched junction nucleotides: 3. In nucleotides, the CDR3 is TGTGCCAGCAGCTTAGTACGACTAGCGGGAGAGACCCAGTACTTC. This sequence encodes CASSLVRLAGETQYF.

This chain connects TRBV29-1 to TRBJ2-5; tentative D call: TRBD2 (5 bases). CDR1 SQVTM and CDR2 ANQGSEA come from the germline V gene. This CDR3 comprises 12 residues. Deletions cut 7 bases from V and 7 bases from J, with 16 bases between. CDR3 sequence: CSEPAGSGTQYF. DNA for the CDR3: TGCAGCGAACCGGCTGGGAGCGGGACCCAGTACTTC.

This CDR3 reads CASVERLLTDTQYF. Here the CDR3 DNA reads TGTGCCAGCGTCGAACGACTGCTGACAGATACGCAGTATTTT. The chain carries TRBV7-8 and TRBJ2-3; D unclear. The V end lost 8 bases, the J end lost 3 bases, and 15 bases lay between the germline ends. The CDR3 length is 14 residues. Germline-derived CDR1 and CDR2 are SGHVS and FQNEAQ.

As regards this clone: Other DNA sequences from this sample encode an identical CDR3 as well. This chain uses TRBV27 with TRBJ1-5; perhaps TRBD1 as D (6 bases). The V gene lost 3 bases and the J gene lost 4 bases, with 10 bases spanning the gap. The germline CDR1 and CDR2 sequences are MNHEY and SMNVEV (reference sequence). The CDR3 loop spans 14 amino acids. CDR3 in DNA: TGTGCCAGCAGTTTGCAGGGGCTTAATCAGCCCCAGCATTTT. As protein: CASSLQGLNQPQHF.

The chain is built from TRBV28 and TRBJ2-5; D perhaps matches TRBD1 (7 bases). The end of the DNA fits TRBJ2-7 better, so the J call may be wrong. Germline CDR1 reads MDHEN; CDR2 reads SYDVKM. The CDR3 runs 13 residues. The CDR3 sequence is CASSLQGGSEQYF. CDR3 DNA sequence: TGTGCCAGCAGTTTGCAGGGGGGATCCGAGCAGTACTTC.

This chain joins TRBV4-1 and TRBJ1-2; 11 bases agree with TRBD1. V was clipped by 7 bases and J by 4 bases; unmatched bases: 14. CDR1 is MGHRA and CDR2 is YSYEKL in the germline V gene. CDR3 length: 17 residues. This chain's CDR3 is CASNPRFGDRGIYGYTF. The DNA of the CDR3 is TGCGCCAGCAACCCGCGCTTCGGGGACAGGGGGATCTATGGCTACACCTTC.

With respect to this clone: The sample carries other DNA sequences with the same CDR3. V usage is TRBV18 and J usage is TRBJ2-7, with D perhaps TRBD1 (5 bases). CDR3 length: 13 amino acids. Trimming shortened V by 6 bases and J by 5 bases, and 14 bases separated the two germline ends. Germline CDR1 and CDR2: KGHSH and LQKENI. The chain's CDR3 is CASSPPGFDEQYF. In DNA form, the CDR3 reads TGTGCCAGCTCGCCTCCAGGGTTCGACGAGCAGTACTTC.

The CDR3 sequence is CSLYLGGLYNEQFF. The DNA of the CDR3 is TGCAGCCTATACTTGGGAGGGCTCTACAATGAGCAGTTCTTC. The rearrangement links TRBV29-1 to TRBJ2-1; 7 nucleotides line up with TRBD2. The CDR3 has 14 residues. The germline V gene has CDR1 SQVTM and CDR2 ANQGSEA. Germline trimming cut 8 bases from V and 3 bases from J; bases unmatched to any gene: 10.

The chain links TRBV10-3 to TRBJ2-3; TRBD2 agrees at 10 bases. V shed 11 bases and J 0 bases; nucleotides not matched to a gene: 5. The CDR3 runs 14 residues. Germline V gives CDR1 ENHRY, CDR2 SYGVKD. In DNA form, the CDR3 reads TGTGCCGCCCAGCGGGGGGGTAGCACAGATACGCAGTATTTT. Translating gives CAAQRGGSTDTQYF.

The chain combines TRBV6-5 with TRBJ2-3; no reliable D call. V gave up 2 bases and J gave up 4 bases, with 10 bases separating them. Germline V gene lookup returns CDR1 MNHEY and CDR2 SVGAGI. The CDR3 covers 14 residues. CDR3 in amino acids: CASSYALDADTQYF. CDR3 DNA: TGTGCCAGCAGTTACGCGCTAGACGCAGATACGCAGTATTTT.

This chain uses TRBV19 with TRBJ1-5, with a possible D match to TRBD1 (5 bases). The V end was cut by 9 bases, the J end by 7 bases, with 22 bases between. Germline-derived CDR1 and CDR2 are LNHDA and SQIVND (reference sequence). The CDR3 runs 15 residues. CDR3 residues: CASTREGLGKQPQHF. The CDR3 bases are TGTGCCAGCACCCGGGAGGGACTTGGGAAACAGCCCCAGCATTTT.

The V and J genes are TRBV21-1 and TRBJ1-4; the table gives TRBD1 as D, unverified against the DNA. TRBV21-1 is a pseudogene segment. This CDR3 is built from 15 residues. The CDR3 loop reads CASSLPTVSNEKLFF. In DNA form, the CDR3 reads TGTGCCAGCAGCCTCCCGACAGTATCTAATGAAAAACTGTTTTTT.

The genes are TRBV9 and TRBJ1-2; 8 bases align to TRBD1. Germline-derived CDR1 and CDR2 are SGDLS and YYNGEE. J lost 4 bases, V lost 3 bases, and 8 bases had no gene match. The CDR3 runs to 15 residues. The CDR3 here is CASSASGGAGYGYTF. CDR3 DNA: TGTGCCAGCAGCGCCTCAGGGGGCGCGGGCTATGGCTACACCTTC.

V is TRBV7-2 and J is TRBJ1-2, with 12 bases that match TRBD1. The CDR3 has 15 residues. Germline trimming cut 3 bases from V and 8 bases from J; bases unmatched to any gene: 7. Per the germline V gene, CDR1 is SGHTA and CDR2 is FQGNSA. The DNA of the CDR3 is TGTGCCAGCAGCTTCCCGGGGACAGGGGGCAGGGGCTACACCTTC. It yields the protein CASSFPGTGGRGYTF.

This chain joins TRBV4-1 and TRBJ1-5; 8 bases are a match to TRBD1. V shed 0 bases and J 4 bases; nucleotides not matched to a gene: 5. CDR1 and CDR2 (germline): MGHRA, YSYEKL. The CDR3 covers 16 residues. Here the CDR3 reads CASSQDVTGANQPQHF. Here the CDR3 DNA reads TGCGCCAGCAGCCAAGATGTGACAGGGGCAAATCAGCCCCAGCATTTT.

The count of this clone is one. The chain combines TRBV7-9 with TRBJ2-3; 7 bases fit TRBD2. This CDR3 spans 12 amino acids. Germline V gene data show CDR1 as SEHNR and CDR2 as FQNEAQ (reference sequence). Germline trimming cut 4 bases from V and 11 bases from J; bases unmatched to any gene: 6. CDR3 sequence: CASSYGAGVQYF. The CDR3 coding sequence is TGTGCCAGCAGCTACGGCGCGGGAGTGCAGTATTTT.